Presented here are 5 T cell receptor beta chains from one specimen sequenced in a study of blood T cell repertoires in COVID-19. The protocol was immunoSEQ multiplex PCR, while the TCRdb copy is restricted to in-frame clones and leaves out a portion. The repertoire has about 120,000 clones, 75% to 85% of them found once; the top ten carry 3.5% to 4%. Material: peripheral blood. The receptors were sampled from a woman in her 50s with acute or convalescent COVID-19.

This chain joins TRBV30 and TRBJ1-2, with D unclear. CDR3 length: 11 amino acids. Trimming removed 1 base at V and 8 bases at J, with 8 bases between. Germline values: CDR1 GTSNPN, CDR2 SVGIG (reference sequence). In DNA, the CDR3 is TGTGCCTGGAGTGCAAAGAGAGGCTACACCTTC. It translates to CAWSAKRGYTF.

This chain joins TRBV4-2 and TRBJ2-5, with TRBD2 matching over 7 bases. Germline CDR1 is LGHNA and CDR2 is YNFKEQ. V trimming: 0 bases; J trimming: 2 bases; junction bases outside the gene matches: 9. The CDR3 has 17 residues. CDR3 loop: CASSQENAGVRQETQYF. The CDR3 DNA is TGTGCCAGCAGCCAAGAAAACGCGGGAGTCCGGCAAGAGACCCAGTACTTC.

CDR3 residues: CASSPLTGIQFF. In DNA form, the CDR3 reads TGTGCCAGCAGCCCCCTAACAGGGATTCAGTTCTTC. J is TRBJ2-1 and V is TRBV28, with TRBD1 as a possible D gene (6 bases). CDR1 and CDR2 from the germline V gene are MDHEN and SYDVKM. Trimming took off 6 bases at V and 13 bases at J, with 16 bases between the two ends. The CDR3 sequence is 12 residues long.

The chain uses TRBV11-3 and TRBJ2-7; weak D call: TRBD1 (6 bases). CDR1 and CDR2 from the germline V gene are SGHNT and YENEEA. The CDR3 covers 13 residues. V was trimmed by 2 bases and J by 6 bases, leaving 11 bases between them. CDR3 amino acids: CASSLTGQREQYF. The CDR3, as DNA: TGTGCCAGCAGCTTAACCGGACAGCGCGAGCAGTACTTC.

The chain has TRBV2 and TRBJ1-3, with D perhaps matching TRBD1 (5 bases). CDR3 length: 16 amino acids. The V gene's germline CDR1 is SNHLY and CDR2 FYNNEI. V lost 4 bases and J lost 4, with 17 bases in between. DNA of the CDR3: TGTGCCAGCAGTGCGGCAGGGTGGGAACTGGGAAACACCATATATTTT. The encoded protein is CASSAAGWELGNTIYF.